The source of this T cell receptor (beta chain) is a study of early T cells in non-severe SARS-CoV-2 infection. One entry per CDR3 protein results from TCRdb running MiXCR on the 5' RACE reads. This sample has about 50,000 distinct CDR3 sequences, with around 6.5% found just once. This clonotype was recorded at least ten times. Sequences were derived from whole blood, sampled at baseline. This clonotype originated in an adult who was a healthcare worker with PCR-confirmed SARS-CoV-2 infection or an uninfected control (not recorded which).

CDR3 protein: CASSETGSYEQYF. DNA of the CDR3: TGTGCCAGCAGCGAGACAGGCTCCTACGAGCAGTACTTC. This chain uses TRBV7-6 with TRBJ2-7; a weak D match, TRBD1 (6 bases). The CDR3 contains 13 residues. V dropped 5 bases and J dropped 0 bases, with 8 bases sitting between them. CDR1 is SGHVS and CDR2 is FNYEAQ in the germline V gene.